Sequencing of this T cell receptor beta chain was carried out in a study of graft-versus-host responses after intestinal transplantation. Study details: Recipients were given multivisceral, liver-intestinal, or isolated intestinal transplants. Findings and limits, study-wide: Recipient-marrow GvH clones were detected, some having first appeared in ileum or blood.

Generated by immunoSEQ multiplex PCR, the TCRdb table keeps only in-frame clones and is missing some. The sample lists about 94,000 clones, more than 85% occurring once. About this clone: Its antigen is not identified.

The CDR3 runs 21 residues. J gave up 7 bases and V 3 bases, and 23 bases lay outside the gene matches. CDR1 and CDR2 from the germline V gene are MGHRA and YSYEKL. The sequenced sample was unstimulated CD8+ T cells sorted from spleen or lymph node cells, obtained before intestinal transplant. The rearrangement joins TRBV4-1 to TRBJ2-1, with 11 bases lining up with TRBD2. This clonotype originated in a human donor who received an intestinal transplant. CDR3 amino acids: CASSQALGQMPGLAEGNEQFF. In DNA form, the CDR3 reads TGCGCCAGCAGCCAGGCCCTGGGACAGATGCCGGGACTAGCGGAAGGGAATGAGCAGTTCTTC.